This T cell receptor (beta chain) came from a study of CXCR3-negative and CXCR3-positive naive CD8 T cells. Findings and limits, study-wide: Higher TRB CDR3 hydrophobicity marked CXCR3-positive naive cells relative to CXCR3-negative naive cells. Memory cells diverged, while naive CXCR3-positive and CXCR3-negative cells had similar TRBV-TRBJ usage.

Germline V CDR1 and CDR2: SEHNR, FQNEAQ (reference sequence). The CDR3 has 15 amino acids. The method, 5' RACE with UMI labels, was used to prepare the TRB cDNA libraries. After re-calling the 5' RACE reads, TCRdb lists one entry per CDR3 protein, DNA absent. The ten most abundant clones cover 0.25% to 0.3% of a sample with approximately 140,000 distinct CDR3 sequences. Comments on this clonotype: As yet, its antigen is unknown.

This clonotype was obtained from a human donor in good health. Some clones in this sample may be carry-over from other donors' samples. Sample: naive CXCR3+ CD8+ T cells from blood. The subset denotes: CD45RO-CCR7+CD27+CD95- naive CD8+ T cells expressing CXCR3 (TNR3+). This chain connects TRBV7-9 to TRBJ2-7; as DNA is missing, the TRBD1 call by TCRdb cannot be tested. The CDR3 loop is CASSSAGTGLREQYF.